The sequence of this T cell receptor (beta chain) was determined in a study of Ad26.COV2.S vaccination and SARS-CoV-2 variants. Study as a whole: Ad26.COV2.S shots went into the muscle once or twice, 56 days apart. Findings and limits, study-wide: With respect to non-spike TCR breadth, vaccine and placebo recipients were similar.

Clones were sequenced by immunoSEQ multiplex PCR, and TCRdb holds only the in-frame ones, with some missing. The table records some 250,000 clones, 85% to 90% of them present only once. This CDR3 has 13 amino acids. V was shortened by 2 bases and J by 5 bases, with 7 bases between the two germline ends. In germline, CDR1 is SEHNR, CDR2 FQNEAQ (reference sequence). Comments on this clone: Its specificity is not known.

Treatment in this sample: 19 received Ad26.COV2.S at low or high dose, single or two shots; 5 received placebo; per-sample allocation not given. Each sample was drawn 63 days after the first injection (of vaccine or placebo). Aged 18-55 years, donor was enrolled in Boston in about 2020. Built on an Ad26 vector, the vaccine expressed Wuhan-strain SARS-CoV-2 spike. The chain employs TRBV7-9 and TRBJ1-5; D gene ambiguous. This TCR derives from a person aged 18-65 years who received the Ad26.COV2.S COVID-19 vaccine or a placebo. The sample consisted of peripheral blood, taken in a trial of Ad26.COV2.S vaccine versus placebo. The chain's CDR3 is CASSLSAYQPQHF. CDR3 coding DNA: TGTGCCAGCAGCTTAAGTGCCTATCAGCCCCAGCATTTT. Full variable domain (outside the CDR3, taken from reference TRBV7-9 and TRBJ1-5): DTGVSQNPRHKITKRGQNVTFRCDPISEHNRLYWYRQTLGQGPEFLTYFQNEAQLEKSRLLSDRFSAERPKGSFSTLEIQRTEQGDSAMYLCASSLSAYQPQHFGDGTRLSIL.